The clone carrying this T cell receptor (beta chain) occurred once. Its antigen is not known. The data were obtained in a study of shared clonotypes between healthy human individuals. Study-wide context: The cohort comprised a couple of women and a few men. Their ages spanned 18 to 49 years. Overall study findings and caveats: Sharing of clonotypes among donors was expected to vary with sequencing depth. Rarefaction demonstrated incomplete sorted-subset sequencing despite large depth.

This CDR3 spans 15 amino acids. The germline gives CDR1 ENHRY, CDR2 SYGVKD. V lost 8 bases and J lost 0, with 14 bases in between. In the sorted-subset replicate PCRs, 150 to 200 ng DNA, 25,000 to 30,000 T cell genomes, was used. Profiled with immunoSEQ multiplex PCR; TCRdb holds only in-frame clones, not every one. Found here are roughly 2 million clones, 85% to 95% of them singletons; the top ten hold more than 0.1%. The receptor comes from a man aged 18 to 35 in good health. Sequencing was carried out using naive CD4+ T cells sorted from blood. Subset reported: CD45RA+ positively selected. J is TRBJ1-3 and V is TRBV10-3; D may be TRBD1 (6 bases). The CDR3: CAIGKTGTSGNTIYF. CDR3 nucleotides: TGTGCCATCGGAAAGACAGGAACCTCTGGAAACACCATATATTTT.